These 27 T cell receptor beta chains originate from one sample sequenced in a study of cytomegalovirus exposure and HLA in healthy donors. The study ran its PCR with 60 Vbeta and 13 Jbeta primers. Some clones are missing from TCRdb's copy, which holds only in-frame ones; the method was immunoSEQ multiplex PCR. The sample includes under 150,000 clones, around 80% of them seen just once. What was sequenced was PBMCs. These receptors all come from a man aged 45-60 years in good health and CMV-seronegative.

The V gene is TRBV6-1, the J gene TRBJ2-1; TRBD2 is a possible D gene (5 bases). The CDR3 extends over 13 amino acids. Germline V lookup: CDR1 MNHNS, CDR2 SASEGT. V was clipped by 5 bases and J by 5 bases, with 10 bases between them. The CDR3 DNA sequence: TGTGCCAGCAGTCCGCCAGCGGACAATGAGCAGTTCTTC. Its protein is CASSPPADNEQFF.

This chain uses TRBV29-1 with TRBJ1-5, with D unresolved. The CDR3 runs to 14 residues. Germline V gives CDR1 SQVTM, CDR2 ANQGSEA. Trimming pared 4 bases from V and 0 bases from J, leaving 10 bases between. The CDR3 nucleotides are TGCAGCGTTGGAGGCCTTTATAGCAATCAGCCCCAGCATTTT. Amino acids: CSVGGLYSNQPQHF.

The rearrangement uses TRBV7-8 and TRBJ2-7; 8 nucleotides line up with TRBD1. With 5 bases clipped from V and 0 bases from J, the junction kept 9 bases outside the gene matches. The length of the CDR3 is 16 residues. Germline V gene lookup returns CDR1 SGHVS and CDR2 FQNEAQ. This chain's CDR3 is CASSPGGQGSSYEQYF. CDR3 nucleotide sequence: TGTGCCAGCAGCCCTGGCGGACAGGGTTCCTCCTACGAGCAGTACTTC. The full variable domain, completed using reference TRBV7-8 and TRBJ2-7, is GAGVSQSPRYKVAKRGQDVALRCDPISGHVSLFWYQQALGQGPEFLTYFQNEAQLDKSGLPSDRFFAERPEGSVSTLKIQRTQQEDSAVYLCASSPGGQGSSYEQYFGPGTRLTVT.

This clone was seen only once. The gene calls are TRBV30 and TRBJ2-7; D not resolved. This CDR3 contains 13 residues. Germline-derived CDR1 and CDR2 are GTSNPN and SVGIG (reference sequence). Trimming stripped 0 bases from V and 2 bases from J, with 8 bases between. The CDR3 sequence: CAWSVLLAYEQYF. DNA for the CDR3: TGTGCCTGGAGTGTACTTTTAGCCTACGAGCAGTACTTC.

This chain connects TRBV6-1 to TRBJ1-1; perhaps TRBD1 as D (6 bases). The germline V gene has CDR1 MNHNS and CDR2 SASEGT. Deletions cut 5 bases from V and 2 bases from J, with 12 bases between. The CDR3 spans 14 residues. CDR3 bases: TGTGCCAGCAGTTCCTGGACAGCTAACACTGAAGCTTTCTTT. It is translated as CASSSWTANTEAFF.

The chain links TRBV30 to TRBJ2-1; possible D gene TRBD1, 5 bases. This CDR3 has 16 residues. Trimming removed 0 bases at V and 9 bases at J, with 21 bases between. From germline, CDR1 is GTSNPN and CDR2 SVGIG (reference sequence). DNA of the CDR3: TGTGCCTGGAGTGTATCCCTTCCGAGTATCAGGGCTGAGCAGTTCTTC. Its translation: CAWSVSLPSIRAEQFF.

The gene calls are TRBV15 and TRBJ1-5, with 7 bases identical to TRBD1. Per germline, CDR1 LNHNV and CDR2 YYDKDF (reference sequence). Trimming at V came to 0 bases and at J to 3 bases, leaving 5 bases not matched to a gene. This CDR3 contains 16 residues. CDR3 residues: CATSREEGAYNQPQHF. As DNA, the CDR3 is TGTGCCACCAGCAGAGAAGAGGGGGCTTACAATCAGCCCCAGCATTTT.

The table lists this clone with a few counts. The chain uses TRBV6-1 and TRBJ2-7; the D gene is possibly TRBD2 (6 bases). The CDR3 is 14 amino acids. Trimming stripped 3 bases from V and 3 bases from J, with 12 bases between. The germline V gene encodes CDR1 MNHNS and CDR2 SASEGT. Here the CDR3 DNA reads TGTGCCAGCAGTGAGGTGGGGGAGGTCTACGAGCAGTACTTC. Its protein is CASSEVGEVYEQYF.

CDR3 nucleotide sequence: TGTGCCAGCAGCTTTCCAGGGCCCCAAGACGAGCAGTACTTC. This gives the protein CASSFPGPQDEQYF. This chain connects TRBV5-6 to TRBJ2-7, with D perhaps TRBD1 (5 bases). With 2 bases removed from V and 5 bases from J, the gap between germline ends came to 14 bases. The V gene's germline CDR1 is SGHDT and CDR2 YYEEEE. The CDR3 totals 14 residues.

J is TRBJ1-2 and V is TRBV27; 7 nucleotides agree with TRBD1. This CDR3 has 13 residues. In germline, CDR1 is MNHEY, CDR2 SMNVEV (reference sequence). V lost 6 bases, J lost 3 bases, and 4 bases stayed unmatched. This CDR3 reads CASRHGQDYGYTF. CDR3 DNA: TGTGCCAGCAGACACGGACAGGACTATGGCTACACCTTC.

In this sample, this clone turned up once. The chain joins TRBV2 to TRBJ2-6; tentative D call: TRBD1 (5 bases). This CDR3 is built from 14 residues. V lost 3 bases to trimming and J lost 2 bases, with 5 bases between them. Germline V gives CDR1 SNHLY, CDR2 FYNNEI. CDR3 loop: CASSDRAGANVLTF. The CDR3 DNA reads TGTGCCAGCAGTGACAGGGCTGGGGCCAACGTCCTGACTTTC.

Here the CDR3 reads CASSLGAQYLNNEQFF. The CDR3 DNA follows: TGTGCCAGCAGCTTAGGCGCGCAATATCTTAATAATGAGCAGTTCTTC. The V gene is TRBV7-9, the J gene TRBJ2-1; D is uncertain. V was cut by 1 base and J by 7 bases, with 17 bases left in between. Germline V gives CDR1 SEHNR, CDR2 FQNEAQ (reference sequence). This CDR3 contains 16 residues.

The J gene is TRBJ2-7, the V gene TRBV9; maybe TRBD2 (6 bases). The germline V gene encodes CDR1 SGDLS and CDR2 YYNGEE. The CDR3 has 15 amino acids. The V and J ends lost 4 bases and 2 bases respectively, with 16 bases between them. CDR3 amino acids: CASSLSGGIPYEQYF. The CDR3 DNA reads TGTGCCAGCAGCCTCTCCGGAGGGATACCCTACGAGCAGTACTTC.

This rearrangement joins TRBV7-9 to TRBJ2-2, with D perhaps matching TRBD2 (5 bases). Trimming pared 3 bases from V and 2 bases from J, leaving 7 bases between. This CDR3 is 14 amino acids long. Germline assignment: CDR1 SEHNR and CDR2 FQNEAQ (reference sequence). The DNA of the CDR3 is TGTGCCAGCAGCTTCGCTAGCAACACCGGGGAGCTGTTTTTT. This gives the protein CASSFASNTGELFF. The full variable domain, with the rest looked up from reference TRBV7-9 and TRBJ2-2, is DTGVSQNPRHKITKRGQNVTFRCDPISEHNRLYWYRQTLGQGPEFLTYFQNEAQLEKSRLLSDRFSAERPKGSFSTLEIQRTEQGDSAMYLCASSFASNTGELFFGEGSRLTVL.

V and J are TRBV5-6 and TRBJ2-7; 7 bases are a match to TRBD1. Germline V gene sequence: CDR1 SGHDT, CDR2 YYEEEE. The CDR3 length is 14 residues. Trimming took 4 bases from V and 6 from J; bases not matched to a gene: 10. The chain's CDR3 is CASSPSATGREQYF. The CDR3 coding sequence is TGTGCCAGCAGCCCCTCTGCGACAGGGCGCGAGCAGTACTTC.

The chain couples TRBV10-2 to TRBJ2-2; perhaps TRBD1 as D (5 bases). Trimming took 2 bases from V and 0 from J, leaving 13 bases between them. The CDR3 spans 17 residues. Germline assignment: CDR1 WSHSY and CDR2 SAAADI. The CDR3 loop is CASSERGPGPNTGELFF. CDR3 DNA: TGCGCCAGCAGTGAGAGGGGTCCGGGCCCGAACACCGGGGAGCTGTTTTTT.

The V and J genes are TRBV9 and TRBJ1-6; no reliable D call. Germline V CDR1 and CDR2: SGDLS, YYNGEE. This CDR3 region has 16 residues. Trimming removed 0 bases at V and 0 bases at J, with 7 bases between. The CDR3 protein is CASSVDASSYNSPLHF. The DNA for the CDR3 is TGTGCCAGCAGCGTAGACGCGAGCTCCTATAATTCACCCCTCCACTTT.

The chain is built from TRBV27 and TRBJ2-7; a possible D gene is TRBD2 (5 bases). The CDR3 extends over 15 amino acids. The V and J ends lost 0 bases and 7 bases respectively, with 16 bases between them. In germline, CDR1 is MNHEY, CDR2 SMNVEV (reference sequence). CDR3 DNA sequence: TGTGCCAGCAGTTTATCGAGGGTCCGCGGTGGAGAGCAGTACTTC. The encoded protein is CASSLSRVRGGEQYF.

This clone was seen just once. The chain joins TRBV11-1 to TRBJ2-7; TRBD1 might be the D (5 bases). This CDR3 contains 12 residues. Deletions cut 5 bases from V and 3 bases from J, with 8 bases between. Germline loops: CDR1 SGHAT, CDR2 FQDESV (reference sequence). The CDR3 here is CASSSQGYEQYF. The CDR3 bases are TGTGCCAGCAGCAGTCAGGGCTACGAGCAGTACTTC.

The chain employs TRBV7-2 and TRBJ1-2, with D possibly TRBD1 on 6 matching bases. Germline CDR1 reads SGHTA; CDR2 reads FQGNSA. The CDR3 length is 14 residues. V shed 2 bases and J shed 0 bases, with 7 bases lying between them. The CDR3 nucleotides are TGTGCCAGCAGCTTACAGGGGACTAACTATGGCTACACCTTC. Residues: CASSLQGTNYGYTF.

The chain is built from TRBV6-5 and TRBJ1-6, with 7 bases identical to TRBD1. Germline V gene sequence: CDR1 MNHEY, CDR2 SVGAGI. V lost 3 bases to trimming and J lost 9 bases; unmatched junction nucleotides: 11. CDR3 length: 16 amino acids. The CDR3 spells CASSYRETGSGSPLHF. The CDR3 DNA follows: TGTGCCAGCAGTTATAGAGAGACAGGGTCGGGTTCACCCCTCCACTTT.

The V call is TRBV30, the J call TRBJ2-5; a possible D gene is TRBD1 (6 bases). The V and J ends lost 4 bases and 5 bases respectively, with 17 bases between them. The CDR3 extends over 14 amino acids. CDR1 GTSNPN and CDR2 SVGIG come from the germline V gene (reference sequence). CDR3 sequence reads: CAWTPGAGYETQYF. The CDR3 nucleotides are TGTGCCTGGACCCCAGGGGCGGGTTATGAGACCCAGTACTTC.

The chain combines TRBV5-6 with TRBJ2-3; 8 bases align to TRBD1. J gave up 7 bases and V 3 bases, and 4 bases lay outside the gene matches. Germline V gene sequence: CDR1 SGHDT, CDR2 YYEEEE. The CDR3 sequence is 13 residues long. This chain's CDR3 is CASSYDRGYTQYF. The CDR3 DNA reads as TGTGCCAGCAGCTACGACAGGGGCTATACGCAGTATTTT.

The chain recombines TRBV11-2 with TRBJ1-3; the match to TRBD1 covers 7 bases. V was clipped by 5 bases and J by 4 bases; unmatched bases: 5. Per the germline V gene, CDR1 is SGHAT and CDR2 is FQNNGV. The CDR3 sequence is 14 residues long. The CDR3 here is CASSRDRVGNTIYF. The CDR3 coding sequence is TGTGCCAGCAGCAGAGACAGGGTGGGAAACACCATATATTTT.

The genes are TRBV28 and TRBJ2-7; 9 bases agree with TRBD1. The CDR3 has 12 amino acids. The germline V gene encodes CDR1 MDHEN and CDR2 SYDVKM. J gave up 5 bases and V 5 bases, and 1 base lay outside the gene matches. CDR3 sequence: CASSGQGNEQYF. The DNA for the CDR3 is TGTGCCAGCAGTGGACAGGGGAACGAGCAGTACTTC.

This clone was seen just once. The chain combines TRBV5-1 with TRBJ2-7, with a possible D match to TRBD1 (6 bases). The germline gives CDR1 SGHRS, CDR2 YFSETQ. The CDR3 length is 12 residues. V gave up 3 bases and J gave up 5 bases, with 9 bases separating them. The chain's CDR3 is CASSSQGHEQYF. The DNA of the CDR3 is TGCGCCAGCAGCTCACAGGGCCACGAGCAGTACTTC.

The rearrangement uses TRBV5-1 and TRBJ1-1, with 8 positions matching TRBD1. The CDR3 covers 14 residues. V shed 4 bases, J shed 1 base, and the junction held 3 bases outside the gene matches. CDR1 is SGHRS, CDR2 YFSETQ, per germline. The CDR3: CASSRDRPNTEAFF. Written as DNA, the CDR3 is TGCGCCAGCAGCAGGGACAGGCCGAACACTGAAGCTTTCTTT. Variable domain in full (rest from reference TRBV5-1 and TRBJ1-1): KAGVTQTPRYLIKTRGQQVTLSCSPISGHRSVSWYQQTPGQGLQFLFEYFSETQRNKGNFPGRFSGRQFSNSRSEMNVSTLELGDSALYLCASSRDRPNTEAFFGQGTRLTVV.